What follows are 5 T cell receptor beta chains derived from one specimen sequenced in a study of Graves' ophthalmopathy and Graves' hyperthyroidism. Beta-chain TCR CDR3 regions were amplified from RNA transcripts. A first-round RT-PCR used HTBI primers, followed by a second-round multiplex PCR. One entry per CDR3 protein, called by TCRdb with MiXCR from the multiplex PCR reads. The repertoire holds about 1.1 million distinct CDR3 sequences, about 35% seen once, with 11% in the top ten. Sequencing was done on a sample of peripheral blood or thyroid tissue (not recorded which). The receptor set was obtained from an adult man with Graves' hyperthyroidism.

The chain has TRBV2 and TRBJ1-1, with D unresolved. This CDR3 is built from 14 residues. Germline lookup yields CDR1 SNHLY and CDR2 FYNNEI. The V gene lost 7 bases and the J gene lost 4 bases, with 16 bases spanning the gap. The CDR3 DNA reads as TGTGCCAGCACCGGGCCCCTAAAGGGCACTGAAGCTTTCTTT. This codes for CASTGPLKGTEAFF. Supplemented by reference TRBV2 and TRBJ1-1, the full variable domain reads EPEVTQTPSHQVTQMGQEVILRCVPISNHLYFYWYRQILGQKVEFLVSFYNNEISEKSEIFDDQFSVERPDGSNFTLKIRSTKLEDSAMYFCASTGPLKGTEAFFGQGTRLTVV.

The table lists this clonotype with many counts. The V and J genes are TRBV5-5 and TRBJ1-6, with D unclear. The CDR3 has 14 amino acids. Trimming took 3 bases from V and 7 from J, leaving 11 bases between them. Looked up from germline, CDR1 is SGHKS and CDR2 is YYEKEE (reference sequence). CDR3 region: CASSSPDRNSPLHF. CDR3 nucleotide sequence: TGTGCCAGCAGCTCCCCTGACCGGAATTCACCCCTCCACTTT.

As to this clonotype: A much larger clone is a single base away; this may be a read error. V usage is TRBV9 and J usage is TRBJ2-7, with D tentatively TRBD1 or TRBD2 (5 bases each). CDR1 is SGDLS, CDR2 YYNGEE, per germline. The CDR3 is 14 residues long. V dropped 0 bases and J dropped 2 bases, with 9 bases sitting between them. CDR3 residues: CASSVGGFTYEQYF. In nucleotides, the CDR3 is TGTGCCAGCAGCGTAGGGGGGTTCACCTACGAGCAGTACTTC.

This clonotype has only one observation. One junction end does not reproduce the germline sequence, and a read error may be involved. This chain links TRBV20-1 with TRBJ1-5; D is ambiguous. The CDR3 has 13 amino acids. The germline V gene encodes CDR1 DFQATT and CDR2 SNEGSKA (reference sequence). CDR3 in amino acids: CSAERAYNEPQHF. The CDR3 DNA follows: TGCAGTGCGGAACGAGCCTACAATGAGCCCCAGCATTTT.

With respect to this clonotype: The missing conserved phenylalanine or tryptophan at the end of this CDR3 makes a read error likely. The DNA is left out, because the CDR3 cannot be placed on it with certainty; the CDR3 is given as TCRdb lists it. This chain links TRBV10-3 with TRBJ1-5. The CDR3 is 8 amino acids in total, end residues counted. Germline assignment: CDR1 ENHRY and CDR2 SYGVKD. The CDR3: CAISESKV.